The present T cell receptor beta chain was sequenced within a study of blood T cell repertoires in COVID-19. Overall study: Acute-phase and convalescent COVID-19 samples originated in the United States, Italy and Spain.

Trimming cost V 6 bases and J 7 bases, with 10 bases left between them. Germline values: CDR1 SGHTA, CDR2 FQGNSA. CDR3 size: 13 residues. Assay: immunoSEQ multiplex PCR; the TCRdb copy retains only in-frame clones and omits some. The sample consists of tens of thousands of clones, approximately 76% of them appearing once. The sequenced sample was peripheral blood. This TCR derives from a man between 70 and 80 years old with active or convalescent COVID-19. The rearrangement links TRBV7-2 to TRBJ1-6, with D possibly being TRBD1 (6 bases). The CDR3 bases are TGTGCCAGCAGTCAAACAGGGAATTCACCCCTCCACTTT. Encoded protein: CASSQTGNSPLHF.